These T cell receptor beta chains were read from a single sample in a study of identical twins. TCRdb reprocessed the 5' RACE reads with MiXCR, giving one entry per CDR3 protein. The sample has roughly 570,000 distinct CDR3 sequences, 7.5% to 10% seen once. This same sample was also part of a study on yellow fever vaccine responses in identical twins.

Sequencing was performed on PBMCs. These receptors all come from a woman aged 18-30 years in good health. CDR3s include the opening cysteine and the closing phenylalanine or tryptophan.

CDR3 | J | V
CASSPPGSRGETQYF | TRBJ2-5 | TRBV7-2
CASSQVHRGRYEQYF | TRBJ2-7 | TRBV14
CSVEQDLHTEAFF | TRBJ1-1 | TRBV29-1
CASSQGRASSRVWQYF | TRBJ2-7 | TRBV3-1
CASSLSTRRRGEKLFF | TRBJ1-4 | TRBV5-6
CASSPGHQYEQYF | TRBJ2-7 | TRBV18
CSAGTEAYEQYF | TRBJ2-7 | TRBV20-1
CASLVSPSNTGELFF | TRBJ2-2 | TRBV5-1
CASSQESFPGRETQYF | TRBJ2-5 | TRBV4-2
CASSSGTGGAGSYGYTF | TRBJ1-2 | TRBV7-9
CASSPIGDSGEKLFF | TRBJ1-4 | TRBV5-6
CSARAWQGTGNTIYF | TRBJ1-3 | TRBV20-1
CASRRWEFYEQYF | TRBJ2-7 | TRBV5-5
CASSPRGLDSGANVLTF | TRBJ2-6 | TRBV5-1
CASSSNPGNWNTEAFF | TRBJ1-1 | TRBV11-3
CSALASGTYEQYF | TRBJ2-7 | TRBV20-1
CSVLGGQASGNTIYF | TRBJ1-3 | TRBV29-1
CASSPTPATYEQYF | TRBJ2-7 | TRBV5-1
CASSLGSWTNTEAFF | TRBJ1-1 | TRBV7-3
CSAIGGVETQYF | TRBJ2-5 | TRBV20-1